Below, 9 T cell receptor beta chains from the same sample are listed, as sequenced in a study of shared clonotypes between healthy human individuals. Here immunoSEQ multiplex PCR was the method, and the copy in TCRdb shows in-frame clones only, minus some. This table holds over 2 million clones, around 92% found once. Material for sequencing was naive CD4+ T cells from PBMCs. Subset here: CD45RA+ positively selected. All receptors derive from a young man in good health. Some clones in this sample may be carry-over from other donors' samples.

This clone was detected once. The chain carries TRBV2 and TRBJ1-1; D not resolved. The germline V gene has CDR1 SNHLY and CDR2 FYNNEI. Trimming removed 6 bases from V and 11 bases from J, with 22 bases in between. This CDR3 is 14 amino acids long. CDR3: CASSRSVPNSVAFF. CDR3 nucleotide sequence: TGTGCCAGCAGCCGCAGCGTCCCAAACTCGGTGGCTTTCTTT.

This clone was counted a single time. The CDR3 DNA reads TGTGCCAGTAGTATAGTCCAAGGGAACTATGGCTACACCTTC. This gives the protein CASSIVQGNYGYTF. V usage is TRBV19 and J usage is TRBJ1-2; unclear D gene. Germline V gene lookup returns CDR1 LNHDA and CDR2 SQIVND (reference sequence). V dropped 1 base and J dropped 2 bases, with 8 bases sitting between them. This CDR3 has 14 residues. Together with reference TRBV19 and TRBJ1-2, the CDR3 gives the full variable domain: DGGITQSPKYLFRKEGQNVTLSCEQNLNHDAMYWYRQDPGQGLRLIYYSQIVNDFQKGDIAEGYSVSREKKESFPLTVTSAQKNPTAFYLCASSIVQGNYGYTFGSGTRLTVV.

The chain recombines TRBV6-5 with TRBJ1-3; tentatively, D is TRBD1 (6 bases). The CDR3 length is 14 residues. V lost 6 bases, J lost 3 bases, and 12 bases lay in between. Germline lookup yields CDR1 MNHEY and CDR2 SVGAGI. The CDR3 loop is CASRPPGVGNTIYF. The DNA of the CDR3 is TGTGCCAGCAGACCCCCAGGGGTTGGAAACACCATATATTTT.

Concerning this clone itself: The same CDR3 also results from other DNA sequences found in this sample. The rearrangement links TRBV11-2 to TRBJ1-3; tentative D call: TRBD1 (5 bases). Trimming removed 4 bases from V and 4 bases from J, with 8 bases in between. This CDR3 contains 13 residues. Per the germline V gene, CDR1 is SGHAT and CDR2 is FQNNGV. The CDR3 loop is CASSWDPGNTIYF. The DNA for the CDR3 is TGTGCCAGCAGCTGGGACCCAGGAAACACCATATATTTT.

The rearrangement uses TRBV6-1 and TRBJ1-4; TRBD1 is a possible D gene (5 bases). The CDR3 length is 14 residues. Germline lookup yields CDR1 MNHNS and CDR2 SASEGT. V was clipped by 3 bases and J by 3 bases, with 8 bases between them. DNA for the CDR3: TGTGCCAGCAGTGACTACAGGTCTAATGAAAAACTGTTTTTT. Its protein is CASSDYRSNEKLFF.

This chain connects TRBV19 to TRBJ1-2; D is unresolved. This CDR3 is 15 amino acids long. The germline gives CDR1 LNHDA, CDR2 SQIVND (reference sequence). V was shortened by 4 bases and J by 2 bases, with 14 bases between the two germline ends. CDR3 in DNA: TGTGCCAGTAGTACCGGTTTTTTTGGGAACTATGGCTACACCTTC. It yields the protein CASSTGFFGNYGYTF.

The CDR3 region has the DNA TGTGCCAGCAGCCCCCTCTCACAGGGCAATGAGCAGTTCTTC. This sequence encodes CASSPLSQGNEQFF. The chain couples TRBV9 to TRBJ2-1, with D perhaps TRBD1 (6 bases). The germline V gene encodes CDR1 SGDLS and CDR2 YYNGEE. The CDR3 spans 14 residues. The V end was cut by 4 bases, the J end by 6 bases, with 14 bases between.

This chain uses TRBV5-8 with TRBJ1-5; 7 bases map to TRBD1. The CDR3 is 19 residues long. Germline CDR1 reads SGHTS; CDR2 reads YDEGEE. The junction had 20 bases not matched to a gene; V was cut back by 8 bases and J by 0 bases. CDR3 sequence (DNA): TGTGCCAGGCGAGGACAGGACAAATTTCGACTCGATAGCAATCAGCCCCAGCATTTT. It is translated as CARRGQDKFRLDSNQPQHF.

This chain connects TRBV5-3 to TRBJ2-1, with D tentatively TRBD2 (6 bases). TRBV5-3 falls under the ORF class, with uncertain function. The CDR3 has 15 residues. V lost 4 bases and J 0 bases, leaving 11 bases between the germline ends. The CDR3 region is CARSRDSSSYNEQFF. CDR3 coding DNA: TGTGCCAGAAGCAGGGACTCGAGCTCCTACAATGAGCAGTTCTTC.